This T cell receptor (beta chain) was sequenced for a study of T cells after yellow fever vaccination (dated by TCRdb to the late 2010s). Background for the entire study: The SMART-Seq v4 Ultra Low Input RNA kit was used to prepare libraries from fractions with low cell numbers. To follow T-cell clones before and after primary and booster YFV17D yellow fever vaccination, bulk TCR alpha and beta repertoires were sequenced over time. Two healthy male donors, one aged 18 to 30 and one aged 30 to 40 years, were included in the cohort. Bulk PBMC replicates and cell subsets were isolated from blood drawn at multiple timepoints before and after both primary and secondary immunization. The investigation overall reported the following: A small share of clonotypes occurred in both CD4 and CD8 compartments, likely arising from convergent recombination. The study included only two donors, which limits how far the findings can be generalized. The secondary T-cell response was weaker than the primary response but faster, peaking on day 5 instead of day 15. After the booster, most of the clones that had expanded following primary vaccination were detected again (roughly 96% of CD4 and around 88% of CD8), which suggests that memory was broadly maintained. Computational filtering was required because FACS-sorted repertoires could contain abundant contaminating clonotypes from the bulk population.

Compared with germline, V lacks 7 bases and J lacks 2 bases; bases without a gene match: 6. The CDR3 holds 14 amino acids from the cysteine to the phenylalanine. CDR3 DNA is the only sequence kept; it has 42 bases, read in frame from the first base. From a lookup of the germline V gene (reference sequence), CDR1 and CDR2 are MNHEY and SMNVEV. TCR cDNA was synthesized by 5'RACE template switching, through which a universal primer site and unique molecular identifiers were introduced. Priming of cDNA synthesis was performed from both the TCR alpha and TCR beta constant segments. Libraries were amplified in two PCR steps, with sample barcodes and sequencing adapters added in the second step. Sequencing of libraries was done on Illumina HiSeq 2500 (2x100 bp) or NovaSeq (2x150 bp). In the source study's methods: MIGEC was used to demultiplex reads and collapse the reads into UMI consensus sequences, and MiXCR was used for V(D)J alignment. Clonotypes responding to the vaccine were identified with edgeR on replicate PBMC samples, with the criteria of FDR below 0.01 and a log2 fold change above 5 up to day 15. Each bulk clonotype received a CD4 or CD8 identity based on whether the sequenced CD4 or CD8 repertoire contained that clonotype at higher abundance. TCRdb ran its own pipeline on the public reads, namely fastp trimming at Q25 and MiXCR clone calling, and kept in-frame beta chains. All rows with the same CDR3 protein become a single entry with the most common DNA and genes. The authors' filters were not applied to this entry. The sample has about 330,000 distinct CDR3 sequences on record, about 8.3% of them singletons. Roughly a sixth of the sample is taken by the ten largest.

In light of the paper, this sample's treatment or condition label describes: live attenuated yellow fever vaccine strain. At each blood-draw timepoint, two biological replicates of bulk PBMCs were obtained. PBMCs were isolated from peripheral blood using a standard Ficoll-Paque protocol. TriZol was used to extract RNA from bulk PBMCs, CD4 and CD8 fractions, and dextramer-positive and dextramer-negative fractions. This clonotype showed up many times. Which antigen it targets is not known. No base quality information exists; no much larger clone differs at one position. Rearrangement joined TRBV27 to TRBJ2-3; 7 bases in the middle match TRBD1. The TCR originated in a man aged 18 to 30 who received the YFV17D yellow fever vaccine. The input for sequencing was PBMCs, taken more than 40 days after the first yellow fever vaccination. The CDR3 is CASTRTGATDTQYF. The DNA sequence reads TGTGCCAGCACCCGGACAGGAGCCACAGATACGCAGTATTTT.